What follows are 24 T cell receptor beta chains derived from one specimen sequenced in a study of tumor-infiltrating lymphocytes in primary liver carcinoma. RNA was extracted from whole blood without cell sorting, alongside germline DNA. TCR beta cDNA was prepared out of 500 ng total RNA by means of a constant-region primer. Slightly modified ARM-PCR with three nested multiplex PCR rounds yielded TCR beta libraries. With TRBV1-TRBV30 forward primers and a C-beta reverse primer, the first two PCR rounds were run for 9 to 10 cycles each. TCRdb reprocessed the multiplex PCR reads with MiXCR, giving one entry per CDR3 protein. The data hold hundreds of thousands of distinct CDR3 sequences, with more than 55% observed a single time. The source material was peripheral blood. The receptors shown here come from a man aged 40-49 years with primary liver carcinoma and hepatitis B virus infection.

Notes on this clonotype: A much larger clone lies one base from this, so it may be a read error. CDR3 sequence: CASSHYLRTAARNTIYF. Written as DNA, the CDR3 is TGTGCCAGCAGTCACTACCTGAGGACCGCTGCACGAAACACCATATATTTT. The rearrangement uses TRBV6-6 and TRBJ1-3; D unclear. Trimming pared 5 bases from V and 5 bases from J, leaving 22 bases between. This CDR3 is built from 17 residues. Germline loops: CDR1 MNHNY, CDR2 SVGAGI (reference sequence).

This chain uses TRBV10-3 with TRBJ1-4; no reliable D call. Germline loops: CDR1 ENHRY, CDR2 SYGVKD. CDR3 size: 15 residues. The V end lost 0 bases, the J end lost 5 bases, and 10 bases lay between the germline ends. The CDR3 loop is CAISESSFANEKLFF. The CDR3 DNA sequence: TGTGCCATCAGTGAGTCTTCGTTCGCAAATGAAAAACTGTTTTTT.

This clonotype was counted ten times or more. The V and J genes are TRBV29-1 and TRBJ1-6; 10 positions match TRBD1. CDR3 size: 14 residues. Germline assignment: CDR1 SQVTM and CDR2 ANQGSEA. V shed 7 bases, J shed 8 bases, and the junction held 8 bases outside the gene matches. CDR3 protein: CSDPGQGRYSPLHF. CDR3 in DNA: TGCAGCGACCCGGGACAGGGGAGGTATTCACCCCTCCACTTT.

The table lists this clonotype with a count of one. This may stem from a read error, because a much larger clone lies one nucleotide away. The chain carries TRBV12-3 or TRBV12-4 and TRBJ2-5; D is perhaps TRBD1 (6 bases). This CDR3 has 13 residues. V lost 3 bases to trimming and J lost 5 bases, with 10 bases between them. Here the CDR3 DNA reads TGTGCCAGCAGTTTCGGACAGAATGAGACCCAGTACTTC. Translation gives CASSFGQNETQYF.

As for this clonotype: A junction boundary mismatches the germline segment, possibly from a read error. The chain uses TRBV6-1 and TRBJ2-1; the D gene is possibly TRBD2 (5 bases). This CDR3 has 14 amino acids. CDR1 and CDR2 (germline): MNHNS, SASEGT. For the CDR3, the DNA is TGTGCCAGCACCGTAGGGAGCTCTTACAATGAGCTGTTCTTC. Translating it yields CASTVGSSYNELFF.

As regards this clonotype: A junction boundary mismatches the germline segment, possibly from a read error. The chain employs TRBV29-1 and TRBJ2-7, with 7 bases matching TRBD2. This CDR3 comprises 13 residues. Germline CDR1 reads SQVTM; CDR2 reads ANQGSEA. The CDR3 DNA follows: TGTAGCGTCGGGGGGATATCGACCTACGAGCAGTACTTC. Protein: CSVGGISTYEQYF.

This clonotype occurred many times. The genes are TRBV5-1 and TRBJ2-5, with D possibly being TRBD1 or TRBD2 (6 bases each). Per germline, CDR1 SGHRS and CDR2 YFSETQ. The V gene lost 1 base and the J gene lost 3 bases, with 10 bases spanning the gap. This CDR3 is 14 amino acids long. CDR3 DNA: TGCGCCAGCAGCTTGCTGGGGGGCGAAGAGACCCAGTACTTC. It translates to CASSLLGGEETQYF.

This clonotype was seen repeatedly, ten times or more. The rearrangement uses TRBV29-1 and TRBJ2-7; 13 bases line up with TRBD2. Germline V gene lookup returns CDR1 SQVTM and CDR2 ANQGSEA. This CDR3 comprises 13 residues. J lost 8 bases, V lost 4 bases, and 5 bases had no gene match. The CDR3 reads CSVGGLAGVQQYF. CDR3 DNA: TGCAGCGTTGGTGGACTAGCGGGAGTGCAGCAGTACTTC.

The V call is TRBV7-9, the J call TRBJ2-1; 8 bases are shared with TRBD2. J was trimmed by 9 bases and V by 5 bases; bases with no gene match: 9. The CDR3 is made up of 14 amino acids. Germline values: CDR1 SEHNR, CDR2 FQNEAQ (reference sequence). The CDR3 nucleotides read TGTGCCAGCAGCCAGAACGCGGGGGGCGGTGAGCAGTTCTTC. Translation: CASSQNAGGGEQFF.

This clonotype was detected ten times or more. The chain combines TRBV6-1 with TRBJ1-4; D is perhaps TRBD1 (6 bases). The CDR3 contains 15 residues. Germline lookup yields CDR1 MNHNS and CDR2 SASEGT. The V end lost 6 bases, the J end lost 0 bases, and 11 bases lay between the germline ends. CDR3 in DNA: TGTGCCAGCAGAAAGGGGGGGGCAACTAATGAAAAACTGTTTTTT. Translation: CASRKGGATNEKLFF.

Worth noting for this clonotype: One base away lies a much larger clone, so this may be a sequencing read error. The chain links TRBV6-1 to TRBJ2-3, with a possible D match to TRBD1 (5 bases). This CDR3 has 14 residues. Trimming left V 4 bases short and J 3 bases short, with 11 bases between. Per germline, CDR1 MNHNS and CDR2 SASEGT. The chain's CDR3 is CASSGLGATDTQYF. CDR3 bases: TGTGCCAGCAGTGGCCTAGGGGCAACAGATACGCAGTATTTT.

As DNA, the CDR3 is TGTGCCAGTAGGGGGATTAGCGGGAGTAGCGACACCGGGGAGCTGTTTTTT. As protein: CASRGISGSSDTGELFF. The J gene is TRBJ2-2, the V gene TRBV12-3 or TRBV12-4; 9 nucleotides agree with TRBD2. Trimming took 9 bases from V and 3 from J; bases not matched to a gene: 14. The CDR3 extends over 17 amino acids.

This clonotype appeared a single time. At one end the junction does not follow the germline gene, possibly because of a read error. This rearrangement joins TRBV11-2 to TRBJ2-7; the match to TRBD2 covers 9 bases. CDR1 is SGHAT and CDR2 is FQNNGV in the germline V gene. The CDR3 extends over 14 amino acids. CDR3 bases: TGTGCCAGCAGACGACTAGCGGAGTCCTACGAGCAATACTTC. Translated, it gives CASRRLAESYEQYF.

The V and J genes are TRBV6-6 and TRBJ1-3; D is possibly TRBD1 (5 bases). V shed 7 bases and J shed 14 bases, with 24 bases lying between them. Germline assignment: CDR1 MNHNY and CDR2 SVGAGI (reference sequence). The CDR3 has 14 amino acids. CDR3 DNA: TGTGCCAGCACCACCGGGGGTCTTGGAAACGCCTTATATTTT. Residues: CASTTGGLGNALYF.

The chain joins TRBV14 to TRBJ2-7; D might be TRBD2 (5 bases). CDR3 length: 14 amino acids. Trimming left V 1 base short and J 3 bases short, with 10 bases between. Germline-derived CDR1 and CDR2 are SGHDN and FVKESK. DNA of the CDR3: TGTGCCAGCAGCCAAGTTGAGGCGGGCTACGAGCAGTACTTC. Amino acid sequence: CASSQVEAGYEQYF.

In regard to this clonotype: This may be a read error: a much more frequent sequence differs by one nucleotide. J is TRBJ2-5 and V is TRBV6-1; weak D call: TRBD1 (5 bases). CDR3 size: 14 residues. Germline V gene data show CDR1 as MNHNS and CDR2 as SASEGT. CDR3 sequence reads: CGSSFGQNQETQYF. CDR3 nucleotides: TGTGGCAGCAGTTTCGGACAAAACCAAGAGACCCAGTACTTC.

CDR3 residues: CASRLAVIGELFF. In DNA form, the CDR3 reads TGTGCCAGCAGGCTAGCGGTGATCGGGGAGCTGTTTTTT. The chain uses TRBV28 and TRBJ2-2; 7 nucleotides agree with TRBD2. The CDR3 consists of 13 residues. Per the germline V gene, CDR1 is MDHEN and CDR2 is SYDVKM. With 6 bases clipped from V and 7 bases from J, the junction kept 5 bases outside the gene matches.

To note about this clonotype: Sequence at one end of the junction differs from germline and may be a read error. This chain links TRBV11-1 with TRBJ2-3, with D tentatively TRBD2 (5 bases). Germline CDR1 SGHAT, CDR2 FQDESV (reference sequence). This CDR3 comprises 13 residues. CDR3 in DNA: TGTGCCAGCAGCTCCCGGACTCGAGATATGCAGTATTTT. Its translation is CASSSRTRDMQYF.

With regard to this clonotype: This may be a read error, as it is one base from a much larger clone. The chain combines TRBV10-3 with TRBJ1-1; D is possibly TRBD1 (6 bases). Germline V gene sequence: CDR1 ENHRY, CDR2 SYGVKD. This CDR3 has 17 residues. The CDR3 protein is CVISDSATQGMNTEAFF. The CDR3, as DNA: TGTGTCATCAGTGATTCGGCTACCCAGGGGATGAACACTGAAGCTTTCTTT.

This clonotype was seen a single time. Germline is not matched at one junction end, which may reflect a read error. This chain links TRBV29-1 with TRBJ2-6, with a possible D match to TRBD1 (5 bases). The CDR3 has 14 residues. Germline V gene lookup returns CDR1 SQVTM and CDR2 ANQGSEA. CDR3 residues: CSVAAVTGANVLTF. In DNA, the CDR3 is TGCAGCGTTGCAGCAGTAACTGGGGCCAATGTCCTGACTTTC.

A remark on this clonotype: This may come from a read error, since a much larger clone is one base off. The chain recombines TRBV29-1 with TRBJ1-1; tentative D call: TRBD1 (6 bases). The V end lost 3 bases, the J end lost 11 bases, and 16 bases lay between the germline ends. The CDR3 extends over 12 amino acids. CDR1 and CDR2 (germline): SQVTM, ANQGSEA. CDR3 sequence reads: CSVERGARKAFF. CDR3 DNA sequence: TGCAGCGTTGAGCGGGGGGCCCGGAAGGCTTTCTTT.

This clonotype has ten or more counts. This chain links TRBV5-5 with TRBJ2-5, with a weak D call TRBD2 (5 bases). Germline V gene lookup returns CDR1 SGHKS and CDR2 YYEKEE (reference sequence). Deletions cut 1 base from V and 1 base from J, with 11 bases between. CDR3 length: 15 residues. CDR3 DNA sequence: TGTGCCAGCAGCTTGTTTGTCGGGATCCAAGAGACCCAGTACTTC. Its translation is CASSLFVGIQETQYF.

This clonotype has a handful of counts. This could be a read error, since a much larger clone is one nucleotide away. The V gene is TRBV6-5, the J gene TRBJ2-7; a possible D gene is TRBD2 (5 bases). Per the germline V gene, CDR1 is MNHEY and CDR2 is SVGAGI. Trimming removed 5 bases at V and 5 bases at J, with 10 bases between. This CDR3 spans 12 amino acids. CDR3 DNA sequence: TGTGCCAGCAGTGCCGTGAGGGACGAGCAGTACTTC. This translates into CASSAVRDEQYF.

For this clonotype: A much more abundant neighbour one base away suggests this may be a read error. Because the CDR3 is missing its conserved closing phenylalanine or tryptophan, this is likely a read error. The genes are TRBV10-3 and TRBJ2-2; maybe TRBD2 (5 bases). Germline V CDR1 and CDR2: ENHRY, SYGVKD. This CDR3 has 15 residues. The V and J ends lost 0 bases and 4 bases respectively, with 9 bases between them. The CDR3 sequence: CAISESLAGTGELFL. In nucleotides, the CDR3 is TGTGCCATCAGTGAGTCCCTAGCCGGCACCGGGGAGCTGTTTTTA.